This passage covers 28 T cell receptor beta chains from one sample sequenced in a study of T cell repertoires in cytomegalovirus infection. TCRdb itself ran the reads through MiXCR, one entry per CDR3 protein. The table lists roughly 760,000 distinct CDR3 sequences, 35% of them singletons, with around 2.6% in the top ten. The sequenced material came from PBMCs. The receptor source for this set is a human donor in good health (CMV status not recorded). Some clones in this sample may be carry-over from other donors' samples.

Regarding this clonotype: Compared with germline, one end of the junction differs, possibly owing to a read error. This sequence joins TRBV20-1 and TRBJ1-5; a possible D gene is TRBD1 (5 bases). CDR1 DFQATT and CDR2 SNEGSKA come from the germline V gene (reference sequence). This CDR3 is 17 amino acids long. CDR3 nucleotides: TGCAGTTCTAGACGGCAGGGTACAGCTCATAGCAATCAGCCACAGCATTTT. Its translation: CSSRRQGTAHSNQPQHF.

Notes on this clonotype: One junction end does not reproduce the germline sequence, and a read error may be involved. The V and J genes are TRBV6-6 and TRBJ2-7; no definite D call. CDR1 and CDR2 from the germline V gene are MNHNY and SVGAGI (reference sequence). The CDR3 totals 14 residues. This CDR3 is CARSYIEASYEQYF. CDR3 coding DNA: TGTGCCCGCAGTTACATCGAGGCATCCTACGAGCAGTACTTC.

The sample holds a few counts of this clonotype. The gene calls are TRBV27 and TRBJ2-7, with 8 bases fitting TRBD2. CDR1 is MNHEY, CDR2 SMNVEV, per germline (reference sequence). Unmatched junction bases numbered 6, after V lost 5 bases and J lost 6 bases. This CDR3 has 13 residues. CDR3 sequence: CASSLREGGEQYF. CDR3 in DNA: TGTGCCAGCAGTCTCCGGGAGGGCGGCGAGCAGTACTTC.

This clonotype was detected only a few times. The V gene is TRBV6-6, the J gene TRBJ2-3; possibly TRBD1 or TRBD2 for D (5 bases each). V lost 6 bases and J lost 10, with 23 bases in between. In germline, CDR1 is MNHNY, CDR2 SVGAGI (reference sequence). This CDR3 has 15 amino acids. The CDR3 is CASSHAGTNPLPQYF. For the CDR3, the DNA is TGTGCCAGCAGCCACGCCGGGACGAACCCCCTGCCGCAGTATTTT.

This clonotype was seen at least ten times. V usage is TRBV10-3 and J usage is TRBJ2-3; 7 bases match TRBD1. This CDR3 spans 14 amino acids. Germline lookup yields CDR1 ENHRY and CDR2 SYGVKD. Trimming at V came to 3 bases and at J to 2 bases, leaving 2 bases not matched to a gene. The CDR3 reads CAISEGGATDTQYF. Written as DNA, the CDR3 is TGTGCCATCAGTGAAGGGGGCGCCACAGATACGCAGTATTTT.

This clonotype was found a few times. The J gene is TRBJ1-5, the V gene TRBV27; D might be TRBD1 (6 bases). The CDR3 sequence is 12 residues long. Germline values: CDR1 MNHEY, CDR2 SMNVEV (reference sequence). Trimming pared 5 bases from V and 4 bases from J, leaving 6 bases between. The CDR3 protein is CASSDRNQPQHF. The DNA for the CDR3 is TGTGCCAGCAGTGACAGGAATCAGCCCCAGCATTTT.

This clonotype was picked up many times. The V gene is TRBV7-8, the J gene TRBJ2-3; 13 bases are a match to TRBD2. Germline V gene data show CDR1 as SGHVS and CDR2 as FQNEAQ. J lost 1 base, V lost 7 bases, and 11 bases had no gene match. The CDR3 runs to 18 residues. The DNA of the CDR3 is TGTGCCAGCACCCCTAGGACTAGCGGGGGATGGGGCACAGATACGCAGTATTTT. Encoded protein: CASTPRTSGGWGTDTQYF.

The genes are TRBV7-6 and TRBJ1-1; D is undetermined. The length of the CDR3 is 12 residues. V was clipped by 5 bases and J by 3 bases, with 7 bases between them. Germline V CDR1 and CDR2: SGHVS, FNYEAQ. As DNA, the CDR3 is TGTGCCAGCAGCATCCGGGACACTGAAGCTTTCTTT. This gives the protein CASSIRDTEAFF.

This clonotype was seen more than once but under ten times. CDR3 sequence: CASSTGTGAVAKNIQYF. The CDR3 bases are TGTGCCAGCAGCACCGGGACAGGGGCGGTCGCCAAAAACATTCAGTACTTC. This chain connects TRBV6-6 to TRBJ2-4, with 10 bases aligning to TRBD1. V lost 6 bases and J lost 1; bases outside the gene matches: 9. Germline loops: CDR1 MNHNY, CDR2 SVGAGI (reference sequence). The CDR3 runs to 17 residues.

In the case of this clonotype: Given a much more abundant clone one base away, this may be a read error. The CDR3 coding sequence is TGTGCCAGCTGCCTAGAGGTCGGGCGGGAGACCCAGTACTTC. This translates into CASCLEVGRETQYF. This sequence joins TRBV7-2 and TRBJ2-5, with no clear D. The germline CDR1 and CDR2 sequences are SGHTA and FQGNSA. V shed 8 bases and J shed 5 bases, with 18 bases lying between them. This CDR3 is 14 amino acids long.

The chain has TRBV10-3 and TRBJ2-7; 7 bases are a match to TRBD1. CDR1 is ENHRY, CDR2 SYGVKD, per germline. The CDR3 sequence is 14 residues long. J was trimmed by 5 bases and V by 7 bases; bases with no gene match: 11. CDR3 region: CAITQRDSVDEQYF. CDR3 bases: TGTGCCATCACCCAGAGGGACAGCGTCGACGAGCAGTACTTC.

Concerning this clonotype: A read error may account for a junction end that differs from germline. The chain employs TRBV7-2 and TRBJ2-2, with D tentatively TRBD1 or TRBD2 (5 bases each). The CDR3 runs to 15 residues. Germline assignment: CDR1 SGHTA and CDR2 FQGNSA. The chain's CDR3 is CYISLRDGNTGELFF. CDR3 DNA sequence: TGTTACATCAGCTTAAGGGACGGCAACACCGGTGAGCTGTTTTTT.

This clonotype was recorded a few times. The V call is TRBV7-8, the J call TRBJ2-5, with D possibly being TRBD2 (6 bases). The CDR3 runs 15 residues. Germline loops: CDR1 SGHVS, CDR2 FQNEAQ. V was trimmed by 1 base and J by 5 bases, leaving 14 bases between them. The CDR3 bases are TGTGCCAGCAGCTTAGTGATCGGGAGTCCGGAGACCCAGTACTTC. It yields the protein CASSLVIGSPETQYF.

The CDR3 DNA reads as TGTGCCAGCAAACAGGGGTTGAATCAGCCCCAGCATTTT. It is translated as CASKQGLNQPQHF. V usage is TRBV6-1 and J usage is TRBJ1-5; 7 bases are a match to TRBD1. With V trimmed by 7 bases and J by 4 bases, 4 bases remained unmatched. In germline, CDR1 is MNHNS, CDR2 SASEGT. The length of the CDR3 is 13 residues.

This clonotype was counted ten times or more. J is TRBJ2-7 and V is TRBV7-2; D unclear. The CDR3 consists of 14 residues. Germline V gives CDR1 SGHTA, CDR2 FQGNSA. Trimming removed 5 bases at V and 1 base at J, with 12 bases between. The CDR3 DNA reads as TGTGCCAGCAGCACTCTAGACATATCCTACGAGCAGTACTTC. Protein product: CASSTLDISYEQYF.

This chain uses TRBV7-3 with TRBJ2-1; 7 bases match TRBD1. The CDR3 is made up of 15 amino acids. CDR1 SGHTA and CDR2 FQGTGA come from the germline V gene. V lost 8 bases to trimming and J lost 3 bases; unmatched junction nucleotides: 10. CDR3 amino acids: CASSVQAGGYNEQFF. In DNA, the CDR3 is TGTGCCAGCTCTGTTCAGGCAGGGGGCTACAATGAGCAGTTCTTC.

This sequence joins TRBV7-8 and TRBJ1-2, with D possibly matching TRBD1 (5 bases). With 5 bases removed from V and 6 bases from J, the gap between germline ends came to 13 bases. Germline V gives CDR1 SGHVS, CDR2 FQNEAQ. This CDR3 has 13 amino acids. The chain's CDR3 is CASSPLGGDGYTF. The CDR3 DNA is TGTGCCAGCAGCCCCCTGGGGGGGGATGGCTACACCTTC.

Points on this clonotype: In this CDR3 the conserved last residue, phenylalanine or tryptophan, is missing, so a read error is likely. V usage is TRBV29-1 and J usage is TRBJ2-6; D is ambiguous. The CDR3 has 15 residues. Looked up from germline, CDR1 is SQVTM and CDR2 is ANQGSEA. V lost 5 bases and J 1 base, leaving 12 bases between the germline ends. CDR3 sequence: CSVSHLGSGANVLTL. CDR3 DNA sequence: TGCAGCGTTTCCCACCTAGGGTCTGGGGCCAACGTCCTGACTTTA.

This clonotype was counted a few times. The V gene is TRBV10-3, the J gene TRBJ1-5; maybe TRBD1 (6 bases). The CDR3 contains 13 residues. Germline V lookup: CDR1 ENHRY, CDR2 SYGVKD. With 8 bases removed from V and 4 bases from J, the gap between germline ends came to 12 bases. The CDR3 DNA is TGTGCCATCGGTGGGGGCCCAAATCAGCCCCAGCATTTT. It codes for CAIGGGPNQPQHF.

This rearrangement joins TRBV7-2 to TRBJ2-7; a weak D match, TRBD2 (5 bases). The V end was cut by 9 bases, the J end by 3 bases, with 12 bases between. The CDR3 length is 12 residues. Germline CDR1 SGHTA, CDR2 FQGNSA. CDR3 protein: CARAYSDYEQYF. CDR3 nucleotides: TGTGCCAGAGCCTATAGCGACTACGAGCAGTACTTC.

The chain combines TRBV27 with TRBJ2-4, with D possibly being TRBD2 (11 bases). There are 19 residues in the CDR3. The germline gives CDR1 MNHEY, CDR2 SMNVEV (reference sequence). V lost 5 bases to trimming and J lost 3 bases, with 26 bases between them. The CDR3 region is CASSPRDRGLAEVKNIQYF. The DNA for the CDR3 is TGTGCCAGCAGTCCCCGGGACAGGGGACTAGCGGAGGTCAAAAACATTCAGTACTTC.

The CDR3 region is CASTLGRGAYEQYF. The CDR3 DNA is TGTGCCAGCACCTTGGGTAGGGGCGCCTACGAGCAGTACTTC. The V and J genes are TRBV28 and TRBJ2-7; D possibly corresponds to TRBD1 (5 bases). The CDR3 length is 14 residues. V was cut by 7 bases and J by 2 bases, with 15 bases left in between. CDR1 and CDR2 from the germline V gene are MDHEN and SYDVKM.

This clonotype was picked up a small number of times. The rearrangement uses TRBV7-2 and TRBJ1-1; D is perhaps TRBD1 (6 bases). V was trimmed by 5 bases and J by 8 bases, leaving 15 bases between them. CDR1 and CDR2 (germline): SGHTA, FQGNSA. The CDR3 extends over 13 amino acids. As DNA, the CDR3 is TGTGCCAGCAGCCGCGAGACCGGGACAGAAGCTTTCTTT. It yields the protein CASSRETGTEAFF.

The chain joins TRBV9 to TRBJ1-2; 10 bases are shared with TRBD1. The CDR3 has 15 residues. Germline CDR1 and CDR2: SGDLS and YYNGEE. The trim removed 6 bases at V and 3 bases at J, leaving 8 bases unmatched. DNA for the CDR3: TGTGCCAGCAACCGAGGACAGGGGGTTGACTATGGCTACACCTTC. It codes for CASNRGQGVDYGYTF.

This clonotype was detected only a few times. This chain connects TRBV7-8 to TRBJ2-3; TRBD2 matches 10 bases. This CDR3 spans 15 amino acids. V gave up 3 bases and J gave up 5 bases; unmatched junction bases: 5. The V gene's germline CDR1 is SGHVS and CDR2 FQNEAQ. CDR3 protein: CASSLGERGGDTQYF. In DNA form, the CDR3 reads TGTGCCAGCAGCTTGGGGGAGCGGGGGGGAGATACGCAGTATTTT.

In the case of this clonotype: A clone one base away is much larger, so this may be a read error. The CDR3 region has the DNA TGTGCCAGCAGCTTCCGACAGGGAGGTCATCCCCAGCATTTT. This sequence encodes CASSFRQGGHPQHF. This chain connects TRBV7-8 to TRBJ1-5; 7 nucleotides line up with TRBD1. CDR1 is SGHVS, CDR2 FQNEAQ, per germline. Trimming at V came to 3 bases and at J to 10 bases, leaving 9 bases not matched to a gene. This CDR3 has 14 residues. The whole variable domain, remainder taken from reference TRBV7-8 and TRBJ1-5, is GAGVSQSPRYKVAKRGQDVALRCDPISGHVSLFWYQQALGQGPEFLTYFQNEAQLDKSGLPSDRFFAERPEGSVSTLKIQRTQQEDSAVYLCASSFRQGGHPQHFGDGTRLSIL.

The gene calls are TRBV4-1 and TRBJ2-3; 9 bases fit TRBD1. CDR1 and CDR2 (germline): MGHRA, YSYEKL. The CDR3 extends over 18 amino acids. V was clipped by 0 bases and J by 5 bases; unmatched bases: 12. CDR3 coding DNA: TGCGCCAGCAGCCAAGAGGGGGATTGGACAGGGGTAAGAGATACGCAGTATTTT. Its protein is CASSQEGDWTGVRDTQYF.

To note about this clonotype: A much larger clone differs from this one at a single base, so this may be a read error. The V call is TRBV7-2, the J call TRBJ2-5; D remains ambiguous. The CDR3 is made up of 15 amino acids. Per germline, CDR1 SGHTA and CDR2 FQGNSA. CDR3 nucleotides: TGTGCCATCAGCTTACAAGCCGTTGTGCGGCAGTCGGAGTACTTC. Encoded protein: CAISLQAVVRQSEYF. Full variable domain (missing parts from reference TRBV7-2 and TRBJ2-5): GAGVSQSPSNKVTEKGKDVELRCDPISGHTALYWYRQSLGQGLEFLIYFQGNSAPDKSGLPSDRFSAERTGGSVSTLTIQRTQQEDSAVYLCAISLQAVVRQSEYFGPGTRLLVL.